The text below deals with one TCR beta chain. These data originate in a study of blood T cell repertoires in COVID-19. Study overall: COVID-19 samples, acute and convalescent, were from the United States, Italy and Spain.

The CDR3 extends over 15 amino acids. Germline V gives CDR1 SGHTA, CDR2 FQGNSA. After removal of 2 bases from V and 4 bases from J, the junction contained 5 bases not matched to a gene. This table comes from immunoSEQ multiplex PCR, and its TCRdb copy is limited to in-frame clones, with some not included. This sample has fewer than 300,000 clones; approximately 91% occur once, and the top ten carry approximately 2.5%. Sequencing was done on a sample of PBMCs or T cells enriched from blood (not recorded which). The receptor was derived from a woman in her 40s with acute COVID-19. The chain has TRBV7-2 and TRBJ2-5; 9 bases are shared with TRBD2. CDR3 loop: CASSLPLAGAETQYF. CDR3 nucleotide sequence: TGTGCCAGCAGCTTACCGTTAGCGGGGGCAGAGACCCAGTACTTC.